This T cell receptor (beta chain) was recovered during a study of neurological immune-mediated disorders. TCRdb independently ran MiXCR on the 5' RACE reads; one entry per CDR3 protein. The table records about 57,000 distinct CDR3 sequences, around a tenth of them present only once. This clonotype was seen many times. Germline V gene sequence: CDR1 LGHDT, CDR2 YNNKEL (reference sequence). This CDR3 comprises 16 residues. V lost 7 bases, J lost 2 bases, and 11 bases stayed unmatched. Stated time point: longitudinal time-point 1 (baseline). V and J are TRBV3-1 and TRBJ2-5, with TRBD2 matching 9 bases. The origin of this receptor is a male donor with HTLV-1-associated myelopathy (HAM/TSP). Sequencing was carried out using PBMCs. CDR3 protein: CASTKKRGAGQETQYF. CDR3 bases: TGTGCCAGCACCAAAAAGCGGGGGGCAGGACAAGAGACCCAGTACTTC.